The sequence of this T cell receptor (beta chain) was determined in a study of T cell repertoires in cytomegalovirus infection. Study context: From public TCR beta signatures came an indication of both CMV infection and matching HLA type.

Findings and limits, study-wide: The ex vivo response showed dominance by HLA-C-restricted CMV-specific TCR beta clonotypes.

CDR1 is SGHDT and CDR2 is YYEEEE in the germline V gene. The CDR3 totals 16 residues. V trimming: 4 bases; J trimming: 5 bases; junction bases outside the gene matches: 11. A note on this clonotype: Its specificity is unknown.

TCRdb passed the reads through MiXCR, listing each CDR3 protein once. Seen here are 250,000 to 300,000 distinct CDR3 sequences, around 20% observed once, and the top ten hold about 21%. The V and J genes are TRBV5-6 and TRBJ2-2; 7 positions agree with TRBD1. The clonotype originates from a human donor in good health (CMV status not recorded). Some clones in this sample may be carry-over from other donors' samples. The specimen comprised cultured PBMCs, sampled from culture after CMV antigen stimulation. The CDR3, as DNA: TGTGCCAGCAGCATGAGGGACAGAAAATTTACCGGGGAGCTGTTTTTT. It specifies CASSMRDRKFTGELFF.